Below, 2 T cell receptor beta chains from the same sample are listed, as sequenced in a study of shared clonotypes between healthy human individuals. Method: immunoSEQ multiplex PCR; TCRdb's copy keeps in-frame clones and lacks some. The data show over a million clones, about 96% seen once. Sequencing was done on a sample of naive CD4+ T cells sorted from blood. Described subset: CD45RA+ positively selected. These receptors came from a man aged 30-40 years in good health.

Here the CDR3 DNA reads TGTGCCAGCCGTTGGGGCAGCCCGAGCACTGAAGCTTTCTTT. Amino acids: CASRWGSPSTEAFF. The chain is built from TRBV28 and TRBJ1-1; a weak D match, TRBD1 (5 bases). The CDR3 covers 14 residues. Trimming shortened V by 8 bases and J by 4 bases, and 17 bases separated the two germline ends. From germline, CDR1 is MDHEN and CDR2 SYDVKM. Together with reference TRBV28 and TRBJ1-1, the CDR3 gives the full variable domain: DVKVTQSSRYLVKRTGEKVFLECVQDMDHENMFWYRQDPGLGLRLIYFSYDVKMKEKGDIPEGYSVSREKKERFSLILESASTNQTSMYLCASRWGSPSTEAFFGQGTRLTVV.

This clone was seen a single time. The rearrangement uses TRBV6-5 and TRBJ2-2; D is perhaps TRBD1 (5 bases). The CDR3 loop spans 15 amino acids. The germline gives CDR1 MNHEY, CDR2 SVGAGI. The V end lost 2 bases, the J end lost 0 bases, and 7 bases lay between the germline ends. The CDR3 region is CASSYAGSNTGELFF. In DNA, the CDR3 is TGTGCCAGCAGTTACGCAGGGTCGAACACCGGGGAGCTGTTTTTT.